This T cell receptor beta chain was sequenced during a study of shared clonotypes between healthy human individuals. On this clone itself: The antigen remains undetermined.

The study separated CD4+ cells into CD45RA+ naive and CD45RA-negative memory subsets. Produced via immunoSEQ multiplex PCR; TCRdb's table is partial and in-frame only. The sample has under 1,900,000 clones, around 98.5% seen once; the top ten hold 0.36%. In germline, CDR1 is SGHVT, CDR2 SQSDAQ. V lost 1 base to trimming and J lost 0 bases, with 10 bases between them. The CDR3 consists of 16 residues. Study observations and caveats: Naive subsets generally exceeded memory subsets in estimated richness.

This sequence was found in a man in his thirties or forties in good health. The sequenced sample was naive CD4+ T cells sorted from blood. Stated subset: CD45RA+ positively selected. This rearrangement joins TRBV7-4 to TRBJ1-5, with D perhaps matching TRBD1 (5 bases). CDR3 sequence (DNA): TGTGCCAGCAGCTTAGAAATGACAGATAGCAATCAGCCCCAGCATTTT. Translating it yields CASSLEMTDSNQPQHF.